The TCR beta chain under discussion was sequenced for a study of cytomegalovirus exposure and HLA in healthy donors. The study's findings and limits: In the 120 or so validation repertoires, about 94% of cluster scores exceeded 0, per a later analysis.

Measured with immunoSEQ multiplex PCR; TCRdb has only the in-frame clones, and not every one. Found here are 220,000 or so clones, less than 90% of them singletons; the top ten hold roughly 5.5%. Germline V gene data show CDR1 as GTSNPN and CDR2 as SVGIG (reference sequence). This CDR3 contains 12 residues. The V and J ends lost 5 bases and 6 bases respectively, with 13 bases between them. Details on this clone: Antigen: not known.

The TCR was taken from a woman between 18 and 29 years old in good health and CMV-seronegative. Sequenced input: PBMCs. The rearrangement links TRBV30 to TRBJ1-1; possibly TRBD1 for D (5 bases). The CDR3 nucleotides are TGTGCCTGGGGTCGTGGGGGGTCTGAAGCTTTCTTT. This translates into CAWGRGGSEAFF.